The present T cell receptor (beta chain) was sequenced within a study of T cells expressing NK-cell markers. TCRdb re-called the 5' RACE reads; one entry per CDR3 protein, DNA not given. This sample's table reports tens of thousands of distinct CDR3 sequences. There are 15 residues in the CDR3. Germline-derived CDR1 and CDR2 are SGHAT and FQNNGV. The sequencing input was blood T cells: a sorted CD56 or NKG2C T cell subset, CD4+ or CD8+ T cells, or bulk PBMC T cells (not recorded which). V usage is TRBV11-2 and J usage is TRBJ2-1; TCRdb's assignment of TRBD2 cannot be checked, as there is no DNA. The source of this sequence is a woman between 18 and 69 years old in good health. Here the CDR3 reads CASSPPGLASNEQFF.